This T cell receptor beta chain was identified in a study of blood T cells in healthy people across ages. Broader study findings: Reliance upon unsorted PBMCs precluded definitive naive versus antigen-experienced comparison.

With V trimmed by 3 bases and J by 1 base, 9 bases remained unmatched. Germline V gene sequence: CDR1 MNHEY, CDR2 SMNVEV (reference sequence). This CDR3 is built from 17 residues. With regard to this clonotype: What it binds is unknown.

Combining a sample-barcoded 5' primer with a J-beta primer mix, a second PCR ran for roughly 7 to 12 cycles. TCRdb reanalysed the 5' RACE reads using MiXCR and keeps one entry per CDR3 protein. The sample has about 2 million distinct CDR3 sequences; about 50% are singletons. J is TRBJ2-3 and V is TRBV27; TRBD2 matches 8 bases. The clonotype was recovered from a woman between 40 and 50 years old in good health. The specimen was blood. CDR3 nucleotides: TGTGCCAGCAGTTTGTTAGTAAGCGGGGGACGCACAGATACGCAGTATTTT. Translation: CASSLLVSGGRTDTQYF.